The source of this TCR beta chain is a study of cytomegalovirus exposure and HLA in healthy donors. CDR3 size: 15 residues. Per germline, CDR1 SGHTA and CDR2 FQGTGA. The trim removed 5 bases at V and 5 bases at J, leaving 7 bases unmatched. With 60 Vbeta and 13 Jbeta primers, the PCR was carried out. The table came from immunoSEQ multiplex PCR; TCRdb's copy has only in-frame clones and leaves some out. The top ten hold roughly 7.1% of the sample, which has about 170,000 clones, about 65% seen once. This sequence was found in a man in his forties in good health and CMV-seropositive. The sequenced material came from PBMCs. The chain links TRBV7-3 to TRBJ2-1; 9 nucleotides align to TRBD1. This CDR3 reads CASSRQTGGHNEQFF. CDR3 nucleotide sequence: TGTGCCAGCAGCCGTCAAACAGGGGGCCACAATGAGCAGTTCTTC. The full variable domain, rest sourced from reference TRBV7-3 and TRBJ2-1, is GAGVSQTPSNKVTEKGKYVELRCDPISGHTALYWYRQSLGQGPEFLIYFQGTGAADDSGLPNDRFFAVRPEGSVSTLKIQRTERGDSAVYLCASSRQTGGHNEQFFGPGTRLTVL.